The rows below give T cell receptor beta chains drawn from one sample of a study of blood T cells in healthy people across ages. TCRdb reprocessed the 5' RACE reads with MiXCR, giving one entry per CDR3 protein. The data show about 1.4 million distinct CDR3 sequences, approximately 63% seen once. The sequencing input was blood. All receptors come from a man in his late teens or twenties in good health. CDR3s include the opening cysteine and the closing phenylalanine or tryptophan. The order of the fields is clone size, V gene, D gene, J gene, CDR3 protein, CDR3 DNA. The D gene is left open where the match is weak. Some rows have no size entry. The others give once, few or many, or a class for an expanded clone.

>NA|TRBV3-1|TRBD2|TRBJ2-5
CASSGTSGWVETQYF
TGTGCCAGCAGTGGGACTAGCGGATGGGTAGAGACCCAGTACTTC
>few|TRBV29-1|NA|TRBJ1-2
CSVPSGPYGYTF
TGCAGCGTCCCCTCGGGGCCCTATGGCTACACCTTC
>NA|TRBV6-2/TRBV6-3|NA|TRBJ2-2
CASSKLDTGELFF
TGTGCCAGTTCTAAACTCGACACCGGGGAGCTGTTTTTT
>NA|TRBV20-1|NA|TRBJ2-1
CSLRSYNEQFF
TGCAGTCTCAGGAGTTACAATGAGCAGTTCTTC
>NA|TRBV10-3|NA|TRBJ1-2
CAISVVRDRIYGYTF
TGTGCCATCAGTGTGGTCCGGGACCGCATCTATGGCTACACCTTC
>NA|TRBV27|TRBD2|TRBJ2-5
CASSLGVSGGLTYNEQYF
TGTGCCAGCAGTTTAGGGGTTAGCGGGGGATTAACCTACAATGAGCAGTACTTC
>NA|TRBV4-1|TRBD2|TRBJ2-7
CASSPKAGTSGIGEQYF
TGCGCCAGCAGCCCAAAAGCGGGGACTAGCGGGATTGGGGAGCAGTACTTC
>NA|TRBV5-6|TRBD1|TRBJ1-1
CASSLPGQGLTEAFF
TGTGCCAGCAGCTTACCGGGACAGGGGTTGACTGAAGCTTTCTTT
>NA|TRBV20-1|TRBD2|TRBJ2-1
CSASDLAGAIVSEQFF
TGCAGTGCTAGTGATCTAGCGGGAGCGATTGTGAGTGAGCAGTTCTTC
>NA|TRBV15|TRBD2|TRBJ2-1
CATSSLIGGGLAWSYNEQFF
TGTGCCACCAGCAGTCTCATCGGGGGGGGTCTTGCTTGGTCCTACAATGAGCAGTTCTTC
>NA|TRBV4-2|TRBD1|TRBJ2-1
CASSHRGLVNEQFF
TGTGCCAGCAGCCACAGGGGGCTTGTCAATGAGCAGTTCTTC
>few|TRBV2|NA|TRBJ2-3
CASSRSRTDTQYF
TGTGCCAGCAGTCGTTCACGCACAGATACGCAGTATTTT
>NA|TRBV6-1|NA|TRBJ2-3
CASSSAHSRRVSTDTQYF
TGTGCCAGCAGTAGCGCCCATTCGCGGCGGGTGAGCACAGATACGCAGTATTTT
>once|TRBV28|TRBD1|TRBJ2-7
CASSPGTGTPYEQYF
TGTGCCAGCAGTCCCGGGACAGGCACTCCCTACGAGCAGTACTTC
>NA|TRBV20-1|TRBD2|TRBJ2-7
CSAPVPGRAGYEQYF
TGCAGTGCACCAGTGCCCGGGAGGGCCGGGTACGAGCAGTACTTC
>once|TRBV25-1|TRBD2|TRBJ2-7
CASSDPTSGSLYEQYF
TGTGCCAGCAGTGACCCTACTAGCGGGAGCCTCTACGAGCAGTACTTC
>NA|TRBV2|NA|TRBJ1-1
CASIGTHTEAFF
TGTGCCAGCATTGGAACACACACTGAAGCTTTCTTT
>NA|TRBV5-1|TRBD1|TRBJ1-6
CASSSGNRGSNSPLHF
TGCGCCAGCAGCTCAGGAAACAGGGGGAGTAATTCACCCCTCCACTTT
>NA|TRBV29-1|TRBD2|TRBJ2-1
CSVVVAGSNEQFF
TGCAGCGTTGTAGTAGCGGGGTCAAATGAGCAGTTCTTC
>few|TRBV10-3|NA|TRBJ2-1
CATGGSWSEQFF
TGTGCCACCGGGGGTAGCTGGAGTGAGCAGTTCTTC
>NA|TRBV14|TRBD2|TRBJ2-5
CASSQQGDYFQQYF
TGTGCCAGCAGCCAACAAGGGGACTACTTTCAGCAGTACTTC
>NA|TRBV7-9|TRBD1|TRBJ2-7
CASSFIGTGPTYEQYF
TGTGCCAGCAGCTTTATCGGGACAGGTCCAACCTACGAGCAGTACTTC
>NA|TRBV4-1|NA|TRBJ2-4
CASSQAKGAYEQYF
TGCGCCAGCAGCCAAGCAAAAGGAGCCTATGAGCAGTACTTC
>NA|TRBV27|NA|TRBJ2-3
CASGIYGDTQYF
TGTGCCAGCGGGATCTATGGGGATACGCAGTATTTT
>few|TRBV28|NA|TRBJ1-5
CASSSSGGVSQQPQHF
TGTGCCAGCAGTTCTTCTGGAGGGGTGTCTCAACAGCCCCAGCATTTT
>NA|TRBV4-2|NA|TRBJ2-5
CASSQHRALNEQYF
TGTGCCAGCAGCCAACACCGGGCCCTAAATGAGCAGTACTTC
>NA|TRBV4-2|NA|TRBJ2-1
CASSQDSPEQFF
TGTGCCAGCAGCCAAGATTCCCCAGAGCAGTTCTTC
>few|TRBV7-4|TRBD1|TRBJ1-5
CAYLGDRENQPQHF
TGTGCCTACTTGGGGGACAGGGAAAATCAGCCCCAGCATTTT
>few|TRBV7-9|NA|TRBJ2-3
CASSLASQVHTQYF
TGTGCCAGCAGCTTGGCTAGCCAGGTTCATACGCAGTATTTT
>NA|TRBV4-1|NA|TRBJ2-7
CASSHGFRTGGGYEQYF
TGCGCCAGCAGCCACGGCTTCCGAACAGGGGGGGGTTACGAGCAGTACTTC
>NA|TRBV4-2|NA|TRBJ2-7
CASSHMGKYNEQYF
TGTGCCAGCAGCCACATGGGCAAATACAATGAGCAGTACTTC
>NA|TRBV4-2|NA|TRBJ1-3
CASSQDVRGNTIYF
TGTGCCAGCAGCCAAGATGTGAGGGGAAACACCATATATTTT
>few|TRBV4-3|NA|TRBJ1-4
CASSLDPRANEKLFF
TGCGCCAGCAGCTTGGACCCTCGGGCCAACGAAAAACTGTTTTTT
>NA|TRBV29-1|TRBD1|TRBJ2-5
CSVVGTEETQYF
TGCAGCGTTGTCGGGACAGAAGAGACCCAGTACTTC
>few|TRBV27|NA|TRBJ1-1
CARLPLNTEAFF
TGTGCCAGACTACCTCTGAACACTGAAGCTTTCTTT
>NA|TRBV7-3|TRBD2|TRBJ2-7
CAGSLLAGPYEQYF
TGTGCCGGCAGCTTACTAGCGGGCCCCTACGAGCAGTACTTC
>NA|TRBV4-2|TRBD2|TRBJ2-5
CASSQALSGAGETQYF
TGTGCCAGCAGCCAAGCCCTTAGCGGGGCCGGAGAGACCCAGTACTTC
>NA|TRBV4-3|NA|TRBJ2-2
CASSQPTGYNTGELFF
TGCGCCAGCAGCCAACCGACAGGTTATAATACCGGGGAGCTGTTTTTT
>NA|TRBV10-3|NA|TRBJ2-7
CAISESERSPYEQYF
TGTGCCATCAGTGAGTCCGAAAGGTCGCCCTACGAGCAGTACTTC
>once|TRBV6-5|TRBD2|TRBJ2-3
CASSYGLAGGARTDTQYF
TGTGCCAGCAGTTACGGACTAGCGGGAGGGGCGAGGACAGATACGCAGTATTTT
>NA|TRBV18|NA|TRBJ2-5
CASSPPLQETQYF
TGTGCCAGCAGTCCCCCCCTCCAAGAGACCCAGTACTTC
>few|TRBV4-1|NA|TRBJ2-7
CASSQGVGNEQYF
TGCGCCAGCAGCCAAGGGGTCGGCAACGAGCAGTACTTC
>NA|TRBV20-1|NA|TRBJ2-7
CSASAIRGYEQYF
TGCAGTGCTAGCGCGATCAGGGGATACGAGCAGTACTTC
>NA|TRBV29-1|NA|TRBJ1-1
CSVSMGLVEAFF
TGCAGCGTTAGTATGGGACTTGTTGAAGCTTTCTTT
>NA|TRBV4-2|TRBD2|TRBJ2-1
CASSQDLGLAGNEQFF
TGTGCCAGCAGCCAAGATCTGGGACTAGCTGGCAATGAGCAGTTCTTC
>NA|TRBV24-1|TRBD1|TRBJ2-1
CATSGPGQGDGNEQFF
TGTGCCACCAGTGGCCCGGGGCAGGGGGATGGGAATGAGCAGTTCTTC
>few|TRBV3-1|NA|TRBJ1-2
CASSQGQVVFGYTF
TGTGCCAGCAGCCAAGGACAGGTTGTTTTTGGCTACACCTTC
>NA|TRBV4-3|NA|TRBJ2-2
CASSQDLTTNTGELFF
TGCGCCAGCAGCCAAGACTTGACGACGAACACCGGGGAGCTGTTTTTT
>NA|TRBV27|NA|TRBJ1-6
CASSTRTLSSYNSPLHF
TGTGCCAGCAGCACCAGGACATTGAGCTCCTATAATTCACCCCTCCACTTT
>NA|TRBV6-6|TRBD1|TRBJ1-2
CASSPDRVKGNTF
TGTGCCAGCAGCCCCGACAGGGTCAAAGGGAACACCTTC
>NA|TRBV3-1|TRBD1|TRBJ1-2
CASSQATGERGYTF
TGTGCCAGCAGCCAAGCCACAGGGGAGCGTGGCTACACCTTC
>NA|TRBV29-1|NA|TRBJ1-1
CSVAAGGAFF
TGCAGCGTGGCGGCAGGTGGAGCTTTCTTT
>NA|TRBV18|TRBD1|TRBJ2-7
CASSPSLGQGYEQYF
TGTGCCAGCTCCCCGTCGTTGGGACAGGGCTACGAGCAGTACTTC
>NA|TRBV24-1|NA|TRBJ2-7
CATSDLPGTEQYF
TGTGCCACCAGTGATTTGCCAGGGACCGAGCAGTACTTC
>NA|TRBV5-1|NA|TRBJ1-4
CASSLEALSTNEKLFF
TGCGCCAGCAGCTTGGAGGCGTTATCAACTAATGAAAAACTGTTTTTT